A single sample is the source of the 8 T cell receptor beta chains below, sequenced in a study of T cells in localized non-small cell lung cancer. Sequencing was performed with immunoSEQ multiplex PCR; in TCRdb, only in-frame clones are kept and a portion is missing. Of about 22,000 clones in the sample, about 85% are singletons; the top ten hold over 20%. Here the sequenced sample was PBMCs, taken before any cancer treatment. These receptor sequences come from a man aged 40 to 70 with stage II squamous cell lung carcinoma.

The chain has TRBV4-3 and TRBJ1-6; 7 nucleotides match TRBD1. V was pared by 4 bases and J by 8 bases, with 14 bases of the junction left unmatched. Per the germline V gene, CDR1 is LGHNA and CDR2 is YSLEER. This CDR3 has 17 amino acids. DNA for the CDR3: TGCGCCAGCAGCCCCCGGGACCGAGGCGGGACAGATTCACCCCTCCACTTT. This codes for CASSPRDRGGTDSPLHF.

The CDR3 sequence is CASSLESGGGNEQFF. CDR3 DNA: TGTGCCAGCAGCTTAGAAAGCGGGGGAGGGAATGAGCAGTTCTTC. The chain joins TRBV11-2 to TRBJ2-1, with TRBD2 matching over 8 bases. This CDR3 region has 15 residues. Per the germline V gene, CDR1 is SGHAT and CDR2 is FQNNGV. Trimming took 0 bases from V and 7 from J; bases not matched to a gene: 5.

This clone was observed a handful of times. CDR3 amino acids: CASSFNGNTEAFF. For the CDR3, the DNA is TGCGCCAGCAGTTTTAATGGGAACACTGAAGCTTTCTTT. The chain recombines TRBV10-1 with TRBJ1-1; D gene ambiguous. The V and J ends lost 5 bases and 1 base respectively, with 8 bases between them. CDR3 length: 13 amino acids. Germline CDR1 is WNHNN and CDR2 is SYGVQD (reference sequence).

The count of this clone is one. V and J are TRBV7-8 and TRBJ1-5; D not resolved. Germline assignment: CDR1 SGHVS and CDR2 FQNEAQ. V was pared by 0 bases and J by 5 bases, with 5 bases between. This CDR3 comprises 13 residues. In DNA, the CDR3 is TGTGCCAGCAGCTTAGCGCAGGATCAGCCCCAGCATTTT. As protein: CASSLAQDQPQHF.

The chain is built from TRBV7-3 and TRBJ1-1; no clear D gene. The germline V gene has CDR1 SGHTA and CDR2 FQGTGA. The CDR3 contains 13 residues. The V end lost 0 bases, the J end lost 6 bases, and 8 bases lay between the germline ends. In DNA, the CDR3 is TGTGCCAGCAGCTTAACACCTGGGGCTGAAGCTTTCTTT. Its translation is CASSLTPGAEAFF.

The genes are TRBV9 and TRBJ2-3, with 7 bases that match TRBD1. The germline CDR1 and CDR2 sequences are SGDLS and YYNGEE. CDR3 length: 13 residues. V was pared by 6 bases and J by 3 bases, with 4 bases of the junction left unmatched. This CDR3 reads CASTRQGTDTQYF. As DNA, the CDR3 is TGTGCCAGCACCAGACAGGGTACAGATACGCAGTATTTT.

The chain links TRBV28 to TRBJ2-7; D may be TRBD2 (5 bases). The CDR3 covers 12 residues. Per germline, CDR1 MDHEN and CDR2 SYDVKM. V gave up 8 bases and J gave up 0 bases, with 8 bases separating them. CDR3 sequence reads: CASGEGSYEQYF. The DNA for the CDR3 is TGTGCCAGCGGTGAGGGCTCCTACGAGCAGTACTTC.

The chain employs TRBV27 and TRBJ1-1, with 9 bases fitting TRBD1. V gave up 4 bases and J gave up 1 base; unmatched junction bases: 1. The CDR3 contains 14 residues. CDR1 and CDR2 from the germline V gene are MNHEY and SMNVEV (reference sequence). Here the CDR3 reads CASSSTGGNTEAFF. The CDR3 DNA follows: TGTGCCAGCAGTTCGACAGGGGGGAACACTGAAGCTTTCTTT.